Included here is one T cell receptor (beta chain) sequence, with context. What it binds is not known. This entry is derived from a study of tumor and adjacent non-tumor tissue in lung cancer. Whole-study context: Samples averaged about 4.17 million productive TCRbeta reads each.

RNA was extracted from bulk tissue without any cell sorting. The germline CDR1 and CDR2 sequences are DFQATT and SNEGSKA (reference sequence). Trimming removed 3 bases from V and 5 bases from J, with 15 bases in between. The length of the CDR3 is 14 residues. The library came from three nested PCR rounds adapted from ARM-PCR protocols. Each CDR3 protein gets one entry after TCRdb re-called the multiplex PCR reads with MiXCR. The profile shows under 150,000 distinct CDR3 sequences, around 67% of them singletons. Study-wide points: Normal lung showed higher cumulative top 100 clone frequency than tumor.

The sample was lung tumor tissue. The origin of this receptor is a man aged 60-69 years with small cell lung cancer. The chain uses TRBV20-1 and TRBJ2-3; no reliable D call. The CDR3 loop reads CSASTSVELDTQYF. In DNA form, the CDR3 reads TGCAGTGCTAGTACCTCAGTAGAACTAGATACGCAGTATTTT.